This TCR beta chain emerged from a study of blood T cell repertoires in COVID-19. Study at large: COVID-19 samples collected from the United States, Italy and Spain covered acute and convalescent phases. The cDNA or gDNA used as material had been derived from T cells, B-cell-depleted T cells, or PBMCs.

In the original processing: Amplification from reference gene primers served as the basis for estimated nucleated cell counts. Sequencing was performed with immunoSEQ multiplex PCR; in TCRdb, only in-frame clones are kept and a portion is missing. V, J and clone size were drawn from that table, and D and trimming were deduced from the DNA. The sample shows over 250,000 clones, 85% to 90% of them seen only once. V was shortened by 7 bases and J by 0 bases, with 13 bases between the two germline ends. The CDR3 is 15 amino acids. The germline V gene has CDR1 MNHNY and CDR2 SVGAGI (reference sequence). The sequenced sample was peripheral blood. The chain carries TRBV6-6 and TRBJ2-4, with D uncertain. The sequence came from a woman aged 35 to 49 who had recovered from COVID-19. This CDR3 reads CASIPSVLAKNIQYF. CDR3 nucleotide sequence: TGTGCCAGCATCCCTTCGGTGTTAGCCAAAAACATTCAGTACTTC.